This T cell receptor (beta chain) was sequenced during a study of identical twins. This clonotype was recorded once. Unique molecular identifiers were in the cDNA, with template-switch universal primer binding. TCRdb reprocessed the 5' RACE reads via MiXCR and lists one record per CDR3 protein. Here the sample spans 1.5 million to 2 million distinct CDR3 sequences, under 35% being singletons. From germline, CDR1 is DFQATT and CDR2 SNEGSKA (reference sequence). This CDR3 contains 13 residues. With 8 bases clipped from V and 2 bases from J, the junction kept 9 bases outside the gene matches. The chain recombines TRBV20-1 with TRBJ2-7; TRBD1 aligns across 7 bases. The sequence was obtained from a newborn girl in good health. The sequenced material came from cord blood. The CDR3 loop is CSTTSDRAYEQYF. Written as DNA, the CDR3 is TGCAGTACTACTTCCGACAGGGCCTACGAGCAGTACTTC.